The clone carrying this T cell receptor (beta chain) appeared a single time. The sample is drawn from a study of shared T cell receptors in the human thymus. The CDR3 sequence is 20 residues long. Trimming cost V 4 bases and J 2 bases; bases outside gene matches: 13. Per germline, CDR1 SGHRS and CDR2 YFSETQ. Produced via immunoSEQ multiplex PCR; TCRdb's table is partial and in-frame only. The sample has 500,000 to 850,000 clones; about 89% are singletons. This sample also belongs to another study, concerning human thymus T cells. That paper notes: Reports from related research described highly overlapping thymic repertoires among unrelated individuals.

Sequenced: thymocytes. This sequence originates from a boy in the first two years of life with a congenital heart defect. The rearrangement links TRBV5-1 to TRBJ2-1; the match to TRBD2 covers 15 bases. In nucleotides, the CDR3 is TGCGCCAGCAGCCCCCGGACTAGCGGGGGGGCCGAATCCCCCTACAATGAGCAGTTCTTC. It codes for CASSPRTSGGAESPYNEQFF.